Presented here are 22 T cell receptor beta chains from one specimen sequenced in a study of OX40 agonist ivuxolimab in advanced cancers. Profiled with immunoSEQ multiplex PCR; TCRdb holds only in-frame clones, not every one. This repertoire shows 59,000 or so clones, around 82% found once; its top ten account for about 3.5%. The sample was CD4+ or CD8+ T cells sorted from blood, taken in a trial of the OX40 agonist ivuxolimab. These receptors were obtained from an adult with an advanced solid tumor such as melanoma, head and neck, liver or kidney cancer.

The chain is built from TRBV15 and TRBJ1-5, with D possibly matching TRBD1 (6 bases). In germline, CDR1 is LNHNV, CDR2 YYDKDF (reference sequence). The V gene lost 0 bases and the J gene lost 1 base, with 10 bases spanning the gap. The CDR3 sequence is 16 residues long. The CDR3: CATSRETGWSNQPQHF. CDR3 nucleotide sequence: TGTGCCACCAGCAGAGAGACAGGCTGGAGCAATCAGCCCCAGCATTTT.

A word on this clone: Other DNA sequences of this sample code for an identical CDR3. The chain recombines TRBV11-2 with TRBJ2-5; perhaps TRBD2 as D (6 bases). V was clipped by 5 bases and J by 2 bases, with 15 bases between them. This CDR3 is 15 amino acids long. Per germline, CDR1 SGHAT and CDR2 FQNNGV. For the CDR3, the DNA is TGTGCCAGCAGCCTAGCGCCCCACAGACAAGAGACCCAGTACTTC. Translating it yields CASSLAPHRQETQYF. Full variable domain (remainder filled in from reference TRBV11-2 and TRBJ2-5): EAGVAQSPRYKIIEKRQSVAFWCNPISGHATLYWYQQILGQGPKLLIQFQNNGVVDDSQLPKDRFSAERLKGVDSTLKIQPAKLEDSAVYLCASSLAPHRQETQYFGPGTRLLVL.

J is TRBJ1-4 and V is TRBV19; D may be TRBD1 (6 bases). The germline V gene has CDR1 LNHDA and CDR2 SQIVND (reference sequence). CDR3 length equals 13 residues. V lost 6 bases and J 8 bases, leaving 13 bases between the germline ends. As DNA, the CDR3 is TGTGCCAGTAGCCGGGGGGGCAACGAAAAACTGTTTTTT. Translating gives CASSRGGNEKLFF.

This sequence joins TRBV15 and TRBJ2-7, with TRBD2 matching over 8 bases. J gave up 3 bases and V 4 bases, and 5 bases lay outside the gene matches. The germline V gene encodes CDR1 LNHNV and CDR2 YYDKDF (reference sequence). This CDR3 has 14 residues. The CDR3 loop reads CATSNPLAGYEQYF. The DNA of the CDR3 is TGTGCCACCAGCAATCCGCTAGCGGGCTACGAGCAGTACTTC.

This clone was seen only once. The V gene is TRBV28, the J gene TRBJ1-2; weak D call: TRBD1 (5 bases). The germline V and J ends were trimmed by 6 bases and 7 bases, with 21 bases remaining between them. The CDR3 extends over 15 amino acids. The V gene's germline CDR1 is MDHEN and CDR2 SYDVKM. CDR3: CASRGDPSKGAGYTF. CDR3 coding DNA: TGTGCCAGCAGGGGGGACCCATCGAAAGGCGCTGGCTACACCTTC.

The chain recombines TRBV29-1 with TRBJ2-2; 11 bases agree with TRBD2. The CDR3 runs to 17 residues. Looked up from germline, CDR1 is SQVTM and CDR2 is ANQGSEA. V lost 1 base to trimming and J lost 4 bases; unmatched junction nucleotides: 8. CDR3 sequence: CSVEVTSGVRGTGELFF. The CDR3 bases are TGCAGCGTTGAAGTGACTAGCGGGGTCCGGGGCACCGGGGAGCTGTTTTTT.

This rearrangement joins TRBV18 to TRBJ1-1; D not certain. The length of the CDR3 is 15 residues. Between the trimmed V and J ends, which lost 2 bases and 3 bases, there was a span of 13 bases. Germline CDR1 KGHSH, CDR2 LQKENI. The CDR3 region is CASSPSTGYDTEAFF. Here the CDR3 DNA reads TGTGCCAGCTCACCAAGTACCGGGTATGACACTGAAGCTTTCTTT.

The V gene is TRBV5-1, the J gene TRBJ1-1; D is ambiguous. Trimming pared 4 bases from V and 0 bases from J, leaving 16 bases between. Germline V gene data show CDR1 as SGHRS and CDR2 as YFSETQ. This CDR3 has 16 amino acids. CDR3 in DNA: TGCGCCAGCAGCCCCGGGTCTAACTCCATGAACACTGAAGCTTTCTTT. This gives the protein CASSPGSNSMNTEAFF.

The chain is built from TRBV9 and TRBJ2-7, with 8 bases lining up with TRBD1. The CDR3 loop spans 12 amino acids. Germline V lookup: CDR1 SGDLS, CDR2 YYNGEE. The J segment lost 3 bases and the V segment lost 5 bases, leaving 1 base of the junction unmatched. The DNA of the CDR3 is TGTGCCAGCAGTGGACAGGGCTACGAGCAGTACTTC. It is translated as CASSGQGYEQYF.

This chain connects TRBV19 to TRBJ1-2; 7 bases are a match to TRBD1. Germline V gene lookup returns CDR1 LNHDA and CDR2 SQIVND (reference sequence). Trimming removed 6 bases from V and 8 bases from J; junction bases left unmatched: 9. The CDR3 length is 13 residues. CDR3 DNA: TGTGCCAGTAGCATCGACAGGGAGCGGGGCTACACCTTC. Translation gives CASSIDRERGYTF.

V gene TRBV11-1 combines with J gene TRBJ1-1; 7 bases are a match to TRBD1. The J segment lost 4 bases and the V segment lost 5 bases, leaving 10 bases of the junction unmatched. The CDR3 totals 15 residues. Looked up from germline, CDR1 is SGHAT and CDR2 is FQDESV (reference sequence). Here the CDR3 DNA reads TGTGCCAGCAGCACCAGAGGGGGCTCGGGCACTGAAGCTTTCTTT. This gives the protein CASSTRGGSGTEAFF. The full variable domain, completed using reference TRBV11-1 and TRBJ1-1, is EAEVAQSPRYKITEKSQAVAFWCDPISGHATLYWYRQILGQGPELLVQFQDESVVDDSQLPKDRFSAERLKGVDSTLKIQPAELGDSAMYLCASSTRGGSGTEAFFGQGTRLTVV.

The rearrangement links TRBV7-2 to TRBJ2-2; D gene uncertain. The CDR3 totals 14 residues. V lost 5 bases, J lost 2 bases, and 9 bases lay in between. Germline CDR1 is SGHTA and CDR2 is FQGNSA. The CDR3 DNA reads as TGTGCCAGCAGCATCGGATACAACACCGGGGAGCTGTTTTTT. Its protein is CASSIGYNTGELFF.

The chain uses TRBV5-4 and TRBJ2-7, with D uncertain. In germline, CDR1 is SGHNT, CDR2 YYREEE (reference sequence). V was cut by 0 bases and J by 5 bases, with 12 bases left in between. The CDR3 is 14 amino acids. CDR3 sequence (DNA): TGTGCCAGCAGCTTGGCTGGACCCCAGAACGAGCAGTACTTC. The encoded protein is CASSLAGPQNEQYF.

This clone was found a few times. This chain connects TRBV28 to TRBJ1-2, with a tentative D call TRBD1 (5 bases). There are 15 residues in the CDR3. CDR1 is MDHEN and CDR2 is SYDVKM in the germline V gene. Trimming stripped 3 bases from V and 5 bases from J, with 16 bases between. CDR3 DNA: TGTGCCAGCAGTTTTTTGGGAACAGGAGCTTATGGCTACACCTTC. It specifies CASSFLGTGAYGYTF.

Here the CDR3 reads CASSLGGQYTGELFF. Written as DNA, the CDR3 is TGTGCCAGCAGTTTAGGGGGACAGTACACCGGGGAGCTGTTTTTT. The chain combines TRBV27 with TRBJ2-2; TRBD1 matches at 7 bases. This CDR3 is 15 amino acids long. The trim removed 2 bases at V and 3 bases at J, leaving 3 bases unmatched. Germline CDR1 reads MNHEY; CDR2 reads SMNVEV (reference sequence).

V gene TRBV2 combines with J gene TRBJ1-6; D not certain. The germline V and J ends were trimmed by 6 bases and 6 bases, with 15 bases remaining between them. This CDR3 has 15 residues. Per germline, CDR1 SNHLY and CDR2 FYNNEI. Here the CDR3 DNA reads TGTGCCAGCAGGAGTACCCCAGGTGGTAATTCACCCCTCCACTTT. Its translation is CASRSTPGGNSPLHF.

This chain connects TRBV6-5 to TRBJ2-7; no definite D call. Trimming took off 6 bases at V and 4 bases at J, with 10 bases between the two ends. Germline CDR1 MNHEY, CDR2 SVGAGI. The CDR3 is 12 amino acids. The CDR3 nucleotides read TGTGCCAGCAGCGAGGACCAATACGAGCAGTACTTC. Translated, it gives CASSEDQYEQYF.

This rearrangement joins TRBV13 to TRBJ2-5; 10 bases match TRBD1. The CDR3 runs 15 residues. Germline CDR1 and CDR2: PRHDT and FYEKMQ (reference sequence). V lost 4 bases, J lost 5 bases, and 7 bases stayed unmatched. The DNA of the CDR3 is TGTGCCAGCAGCTCCAGGGACAGGGGTTCCGAGACCCAGTACTTC. Its translation is CASSSRDRGSETQYF.

This rearrangement joins TRBV13 to TRBJ2-5; TRBD1 matches 8 bases. The CDR3 has 15 residues. Germline trimming cut 4 bases from V and 4 bases from J; bases unmatched to any gene: 8. Germline CDR1 PRHDT, CDR2 FYEKMQ (reference sequence). The CDR3 nucleotides are TGTGCCAGCAGCTCCGCGTTTGGGACAGGAGAGACCCAGTACTTC. This sequence encodes CASSSAFGTGETQYF.

This clone occurred a few times. This chain uses TRBV6-5 with TRBJ1-4; tentatively, D is TRBD1 (5 bases). Germline V gene sequence: CDR1 MNHEY, CDR2 SVGAGI. The CDR3 sequence is 14 residues long. The V end lost 5 bases, the J end lost 4 bases, and 11 bases lay between the germline ends. The DNA for the CDR3 is TGTGCCAGCAGTGTCGCAGGGAATAATGAAAAACTGTTTTTT. Its translation: CASSVAGNNEKLFF.

The chain employs TRBV5-4 and TRBJ1-1, with a possible D match to TRBD1 (5 bases). The CDR3 spans 15 residues. Germline V lookup: CDR1 SGHNT, CDR2 YYREEE (reference sequence). Trimming shortened V by 0 bases and J by 2 bases, and 11 bases separated the two germline ends. This CDR3 is CASSLVGRVNTEAFF. DNA for the CDR3: TGTGCCAGCAGCTTGGTAGGCAGGGTAAACACTGAAGCTTTCTTT.

The chain joins TRBV18 to TRBJ2-3; perhaps TRBD1 as D (6 bases). Trimming stripped 3 bases from V and 1 base from J, with 8 bases between. The CDR3 length is 14 residues. CDR1 KGHSH and CDR2 LQKENI come from the germline V gene. The CDR3, as DNA: TGTGCCAGCTCACCTAGGACAGGCACAGATACGCAGTATTTT. This translates into CASSPRTGTDTQYF. Complete variable domain (other parts from reference TRBV18 and TRBJ2-3): NAGVMQNPRHLVRRRGQEARLRCSPMKGHSHVYWYRQLPEEGLKFMVYLQKENIIDESGMPKERFSAEFPKEGPSILRIQQVVRGDSAAYFCASSPRTGTDTQYFGPGTRLTVL.